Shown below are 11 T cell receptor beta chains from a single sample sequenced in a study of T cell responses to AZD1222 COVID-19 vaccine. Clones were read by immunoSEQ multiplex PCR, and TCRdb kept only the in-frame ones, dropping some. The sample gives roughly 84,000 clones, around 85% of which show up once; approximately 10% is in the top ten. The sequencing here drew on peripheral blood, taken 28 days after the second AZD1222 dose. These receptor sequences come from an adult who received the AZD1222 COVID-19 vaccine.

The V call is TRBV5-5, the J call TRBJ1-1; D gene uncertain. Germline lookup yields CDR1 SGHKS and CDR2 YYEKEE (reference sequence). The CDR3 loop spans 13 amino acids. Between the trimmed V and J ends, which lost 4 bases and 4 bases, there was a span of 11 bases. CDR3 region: CASSARVSTEAFF. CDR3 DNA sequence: TGTGCCAGCAGCGCCCGGGTGAGCACTGAAGCTTTCTTT.

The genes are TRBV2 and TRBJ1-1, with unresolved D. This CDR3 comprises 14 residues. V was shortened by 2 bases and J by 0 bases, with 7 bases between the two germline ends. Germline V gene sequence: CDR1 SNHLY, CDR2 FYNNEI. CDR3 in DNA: TGTGCCAGCAGTGAATACGCTATGAACACTGAAGCTTTCTTT. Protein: CASSEYAMNTEAFF.

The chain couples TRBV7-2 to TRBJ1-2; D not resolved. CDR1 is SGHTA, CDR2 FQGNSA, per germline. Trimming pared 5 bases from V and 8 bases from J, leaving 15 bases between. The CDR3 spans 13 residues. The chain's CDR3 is CASSPRSLEGYTF. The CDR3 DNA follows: TGTGCCAGCAGCCCCCGGTCCCTTGAGGGCTACACCTTC.

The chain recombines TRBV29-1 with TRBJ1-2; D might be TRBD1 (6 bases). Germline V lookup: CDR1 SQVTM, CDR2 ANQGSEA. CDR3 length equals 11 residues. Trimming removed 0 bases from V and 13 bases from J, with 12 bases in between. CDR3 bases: TGCAGCGTTGAAGATCACAGGGACTCCACCTTC. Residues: CSVEDHRDSTF.

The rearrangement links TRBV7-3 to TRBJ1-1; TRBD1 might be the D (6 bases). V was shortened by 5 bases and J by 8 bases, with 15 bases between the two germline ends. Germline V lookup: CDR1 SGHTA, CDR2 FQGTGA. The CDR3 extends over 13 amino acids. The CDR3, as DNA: TGTGCCAGCAGCCAAACAGGGACGTCGGAAGCTTTCTTT. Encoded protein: CASSQTGTSEAFF.

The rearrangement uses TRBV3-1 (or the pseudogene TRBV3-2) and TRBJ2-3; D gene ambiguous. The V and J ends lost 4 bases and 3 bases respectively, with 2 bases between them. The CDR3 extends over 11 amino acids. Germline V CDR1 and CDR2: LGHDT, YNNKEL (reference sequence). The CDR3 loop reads CASSLTDTQYF. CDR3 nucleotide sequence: TGTGCCAGCAGCCTAACAGATACGCAGTATTTT.

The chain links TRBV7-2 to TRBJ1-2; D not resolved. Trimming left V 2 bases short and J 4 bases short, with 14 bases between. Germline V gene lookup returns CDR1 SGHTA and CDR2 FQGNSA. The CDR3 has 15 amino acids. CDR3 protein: CASSLYRAKGYGYTF. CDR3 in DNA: TGTGCCAGCAGCTTATACCGTGCCAAGGGCTATGGCTACACCTTC.

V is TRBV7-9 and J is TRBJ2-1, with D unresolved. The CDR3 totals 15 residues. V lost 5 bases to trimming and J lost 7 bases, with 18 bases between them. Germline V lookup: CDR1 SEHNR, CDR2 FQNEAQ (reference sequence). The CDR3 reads CASSLMAGQSNEQFF. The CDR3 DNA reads TGTGCCAGCAGCCTCATGGCTGGTCAGAGTAATGAGCAGTTCTTC.

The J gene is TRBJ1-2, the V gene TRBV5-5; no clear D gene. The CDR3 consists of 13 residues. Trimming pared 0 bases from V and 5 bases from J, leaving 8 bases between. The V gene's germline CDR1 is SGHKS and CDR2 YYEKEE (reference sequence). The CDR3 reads CASSLATKYGYTF. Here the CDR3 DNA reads TGTGCCAGCAGCTTGGCAACGAAATATGGCTACACCTTC.

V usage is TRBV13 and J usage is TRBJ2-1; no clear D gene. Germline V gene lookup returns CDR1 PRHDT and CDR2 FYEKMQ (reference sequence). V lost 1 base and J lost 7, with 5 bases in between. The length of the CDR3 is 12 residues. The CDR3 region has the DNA TGTGCCAGCAGCTTAGTACGGAATGAGCAGTTCTTC. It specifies CASSLVRNEQFF.

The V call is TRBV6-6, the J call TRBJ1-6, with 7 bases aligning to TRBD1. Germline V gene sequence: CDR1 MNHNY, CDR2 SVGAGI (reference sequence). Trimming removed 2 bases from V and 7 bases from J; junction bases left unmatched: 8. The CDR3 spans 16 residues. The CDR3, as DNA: TGTGCCAGCAGTTACGGAGCAGGGGGAGGGAATTCACCCCTCCACTTT. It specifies CASSYGAGGGNSPLHF.